This is a list of T cell receptor beta chains from one sample in a study of blood T cells in healthy people across ages. TCRdb processed the 5' RACE reads anew with MiXCR; each CDR3 protein has one entry. The sample carries some 800,000 distinct CDR3 sequences, around 45% recorded once. The sequencing sample was made of blood. Source of these receptors: a man aged 55 to 70 in good health. CDR3s include the opening cysteine and the closing phenylalanine or tryptophan. A D gene is named only where the DNA matches it firmly. Not every row has a clone size; where given, it reads once, few, many or a size class.

v_gene	j_gene	abundance	d_gene	CDR3nt	CDR3aa
TRBV10-3	TRBJ2-7	few	-	TGTGCCATCAAGGGTTACCATAGCTCCTACGAGCAGTACTTC	CAIKGYHSSYEQYF
TRBV30	TRBJ2-3	-	-	TGTGCCTGGAGTGTACTGACCCCTCCTACGCAGTATTTT	CAWSVLTPPTQYF
TRBV9	TRBJ2-7	few	-	TGTGCCAGCAGCGTAGCGAGTTTTTTGGGCGAGCAGTACTTC	CASSVASFLGEQYF
TRBV29-1	TRBJ1-1	-	TRBD1	TGCAGCGTTGAGTCTGGACAGGGGGCCCCCACTGAAGCTTTCTTT	CSVESGQGAPTEAFF
TRBV2	TRBJ2-7	few	-	TGTGCCAGCCAATTGGACCGGGACCTCTTCGGGGGCAACTACGAGCAGTACTTC	CASQLDRDLFGGNYEQYF
TRBV4-3	TRBJ2-7	many	-	TGCGCCAGCAGCCAAGGGACTGGAGTTTACGAGCAGTACTTC	CASSQGTGVYEQYF
TRBV6-6	TRBJ1-4	few	-	TGTGCCAGCAGTACCTCTGACGGCCGGGGGCATCAAAAACTGTTTTTT	CASSTSDGRGHQKLFF
TRBV10-3	TRBJ2-3	once	-	TGTGCCATCAAGGGGGGGACCACAGATACGCAGTATTTT	CAIKGGTTDTQYF
TRBV5-6	TRBJ2-7	few	TRBD2	TGTGCCAGCAGCGAGGAGGTGGGGAGGGAAGGAACCTACGAGCAGTACTTC	CASSEEVGREGTYEQYF
TRBV21-1	TRBJ1-1	once	-	TGTGCCAGCAGCAATAGTAGGGACCCCACTGAAGCTTTCTTT	CASSNSRDPTEAFF
TRBV6-6	TRBJ1-2	-	-	TGTGCCAGCACTTACGGACAGTCCTATGGCTACACCTTC	CASTYGQSYGYTF
TRBV7-8	TRBJ2-7	few	-	TGTGCCAGCAGCTTAGTGGGGGGAGGAGAATACGAGCAGTACTTC	CASSLVGGGEYEQYF
TRBV12-3/TRBV12-4	TRBJ1-5	few	-	TGTGCCAGCAGTTTCGTACAATCGGGGGGTCGCAATCAGCCCCAGCATTTT	CASSFVQSGGRNQPQHF
TRBV29-1	TRBJ1-1	-	TRBD1	TGCAGCGCAGGGGGAGCGACTGAAGCTTTCTTT	CSAGGATEAFF
TRBV27	TRBJ2-7	-	-	TGTGCCAGCAGTGTTTCCTCATTGTACGAGCAGTACTTC	CASSVSSLYEQYF
TRBV4-1	TRBJ1-5	once	-	TGCGCCAGCAGCCAAGATTTGGTCCGGGCCAACAATCAGCCCCAGCATTTT	CASSQDLVRANNQPQHF
TRBV28	TRBJ2-7	-	TRBD1	TGTGCCAGCAGTTCCTACGGGGTGGGGACAGGGCACGCCGAGCAGTACTTC	CASSSYGVGTGHAEQYF
TRBV11-2	TRBJ2-5	-	TRBD2	TGTGCCAGCAGCCTGAGACTAGCGTGGCTCCAAGAGACCCAGTACTTC	CASSLRLAWLQETQYF
TRBV9	TRBJ2-5	-	-	TGTGCCGGCAGCGTAGCATATCGGGGGCCGGGGTTGTATGAGCAGTACTTC	CAGSVAYRGPGLYEQYF
TRBV29-1	TRBJ1-5	-	-	TGCAGCGTCCTGGACGGAAGCAATCAGCCCCAGCATTTT	CSVLDGSNQPQHF
TRBV7-2	TRBJ2-3	few	TRBD2	TGTGCCAGCAGCCCGCGGGGTAGAGCGGGGGGTATAGAACTAGATACGCAGTATTTT	CASSPRGRAGGIELDTQYF
TRBV3-1	TRBJ2-1	-	-	TGTGCCAGCAGCCAAGATGGGGTTTCCCTAGGGGTGTACAATGAGCAGTTCTTC	CASSQDGVSLGVYNEQFF
TRBV6-2/TRBV6-3	TRBJ1-1	-	-	TGTGCCAGCCTCAGCGCCCGCACTGAAGCTTTCTTT	CASLSARTEAFF
TRBV10-2	TRBJ1-1	-	-	TGCGCCAGCAATAATAGAGGCACTGAAGCTTTCTTT	CASNNRGTEAFF
TRBV6-2/TRBV6-3	TRBJ2-6	-	-	TGTGCCAGCAGTTACGCAGCCTCTGGGGCCAACGTCCTGACTTTC	CASSYAASGANVLTF
TRBV6-2/TRBV6-3	TRBJ2-1	-	-	TGTGCCAGCAGTTCCTCCCTAGGGGGGAACACCTACAATGAGCAGTTCTTC	CASSSSLGGNTYNEQFF
TRBV7-2	TRBJ2-5	-	TRBD2	TGTGCCAGCAGCACCACAGTCCTTGCAGCGGGGGGGCGGCAAGAGACCCAGTACTTC	CASSTTVLAAGGRQETQYF
TRBV20-1	TRBJ1-2	-	-	TGCAGTGCTAGAGGCCGGGGGACCTATGGCTACACCTTC	CSARGRGTYGYTF
TRBV27	TRBJ2-1	-	-	TGTGCTTCCTGGGGGAATGAGCAGTTCTTC	CASWGNEQFF
TRBV7-2	TRBJ2-1	-	-	TGTGCCAGCAGCTTAGGGAGGGTTAGCTCCTACAATGAGCAGTTCTTC	CASSLGRVSSYNEQFF
TRBV7-7	TRBJ2-3	-	TRBD2	TGTGCCAGCAGCTCAGGGACTAGCGGGGATACGCAGTATTTT	CASSSGTSGDTQYF
TRBV10-3	TRBJ2-7	few	-	TGTGCCATCAGCCGGTCACCGGGATCTGGCGAGCAGTACTTC	CAISRSPGSGEQYF
TRBV29-1	TRBJ2-3	-	TRBD2	TGCAGCGGGATGGGCGGGGGGCTTCCAGATACGCAGTATTTT	CSGMGGGLPDTQYF